This TCR beta chain originates from a study of T cell responses to AZD1222 COVID-19 vaccine. The study's findings and limits: Baseline testing showed seropositivity in only a handful of AZD1222 recipients. Repertoire sampling was restricted to post-peak T cell response timepoints.

V shed 5 bases and J 5 bases; nucleotides not matched to a gene: 8. This CDR3 contains 15 residues. Germline V gives CDR1 SGHTA, CDR2 FQGNSA. Notes on this clone: Its target is not known.

Method: immunoSEQ multiplex PCR; TCRdb's copy keeps in-frame clones and lacks some. The data contain about 110,000 clones, around 84% of them singletons. The sequence was collected from an adult in good health. This rearrangement joins TRBV7-2 to TRBJ2-2, with 7 bases aligning to TRBD2. Material: peripheral blood, obtained on day 0 of AZD1222 vaccination. The CDR3: CASSDGAAGTGELFF. The DNA of the CDR3 is TGTGCCAGCAGCGACGGAGCAGCGGGGACCGGGGAGCTGTTTTTT.